This note documents a single TCR beta chain sequence. The antigen is unknown. The record originates from a study of T-cell memory formation after mild COVID-19. After 5'RACE with constant-segment primers, TCR alpha and TCR beta cDNA libraries carrying sample barcodes and UMIs were obtained. Using its own MiXCR run on the 5' RACE reads, TCRdb lists one record per CDR3 protein. Among about 470,000 distinct CDR3 sequences, roughly 18% were seen once, and the ten largest hold 9% to 15%. The germline V gene encodes CDR1 MGHRA and CDR2 YSYEKL. The CDR3 covers 15 residues. V shed 3 bases and J 3 bases; nucleotides not matched to a gene: 4. Findings of the study overall: Certain responding clones were present in pre-infection memory, suggesting participation of cross-reactive memory. Largely, contracting CD4+ clones fell within CM and EM, and contracting CD8+ clones within EMRA.

V usage is TRBV4-1 and J usage is TRBJ2-3, with 9 bases that match TRBD2. This TCR was recovered from an adult woman who had mild COVID-19 (a few samples of this study predate the infection). Cell type and time point are not known. Sample: PBMCs or a T cell subset sorted from them (not recorded which). Written as DNA, the CDR3 is TGCGCCAGCAGCCATCAAAGCGGGGGGACAGATACGCAGTATTTT. This gives the protein CASSHQSGGTDTQYF.